This T cell receptor (beta chain) was identified during a study of shared clonotypes between healthy human individuals. The study, taken as a whole, reports: A reduction in generation probabilities was seen for non-shared clonotypes relative to those shared by all four donors. The researchers took only blood, and tissue repertoires probably look different.

Note on this clone: Its antigen is undetermined.

How the authors handled the data: Without quality scores, immunoSEQ junctional reads could not be filtered like full-length reads. This table comes from immunoSEQ multiplex PCR, and its TCRdb copy is limited to in-frame clones, with some not included. V and J calls and clone size are copied from that table; D and trimming were computed from the DNA. This sample has approximately 840,000 clones; 90% to 98% occur once, and the top ten carry about 0.25%. Naivety among CD8 cells was defined by CD45RO negativity and positive CCR7 selection, thereby excluding terminally differentiated effector memory CD45RA+ cells. Caucasian adults residing in Nashville, Tennessee made up all the donors. Trimming took 6 bases from V and 3 from J, leaving 12 bases between them. CDR3 size: 13 residues. Germline CDR1 reads MNHNS; CDR2 reads SASEGT.

This TCR came from a man between 25 and 39 years old in good health. The V and J genes are TRBV6-1 and TRBJ2-7; D unresolved. Sequenced input: naive CD8+ T cells sorted from blood. CDR3 DNA sequence: TGTGCCAGCAGGACCATTATAAGCTACGAGCAGTACTTC. This gives the protein CASRTIISYEQYF.